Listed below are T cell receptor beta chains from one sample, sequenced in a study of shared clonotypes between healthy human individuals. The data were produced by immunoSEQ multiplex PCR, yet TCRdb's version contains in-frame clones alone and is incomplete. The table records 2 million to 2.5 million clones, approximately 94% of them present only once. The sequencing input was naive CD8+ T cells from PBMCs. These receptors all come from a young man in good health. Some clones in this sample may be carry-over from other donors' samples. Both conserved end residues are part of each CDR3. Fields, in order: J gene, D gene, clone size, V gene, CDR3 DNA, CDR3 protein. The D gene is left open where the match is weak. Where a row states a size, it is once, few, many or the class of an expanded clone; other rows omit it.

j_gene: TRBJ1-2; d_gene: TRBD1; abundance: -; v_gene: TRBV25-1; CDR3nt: TGTGCCAGCAGTTGGACAGGGGGGGACGGCTACACCTTC; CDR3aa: CASSWTGGDGYTF
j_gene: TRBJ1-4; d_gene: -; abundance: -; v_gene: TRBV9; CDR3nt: TGTGCCAGCAGCGAAGAGGGGTCGACTAATGAAAAACTGTTTTTT; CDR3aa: CASSEEGSTNEKLFF
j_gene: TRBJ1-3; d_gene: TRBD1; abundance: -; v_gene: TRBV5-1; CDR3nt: TGCGCCAGCAGCTTAAGGGGGCAGAGCTCTGGAAACACCATATATTTT; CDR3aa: CASSLRGQSSGNTIYF
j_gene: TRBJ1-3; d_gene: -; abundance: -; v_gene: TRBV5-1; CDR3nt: TGCGCCAGCAGCTTTAAGGGATCAGGGCTTCCTAACTCTGGAAACACCATATATTTT; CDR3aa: CASSFKGSGLPNSGNTIYF
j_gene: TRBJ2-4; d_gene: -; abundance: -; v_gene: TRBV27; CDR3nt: TGTGCCAGCAGTATTAACAGGGTTATAGCCAAAAACATTCAGTACTTC; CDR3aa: CASSINRVIAKNIQYF
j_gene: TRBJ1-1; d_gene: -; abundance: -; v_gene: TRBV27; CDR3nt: TGTGCCAGCAGTTTATCACCGAAGAGTTCTGAAGCTTTCTTT; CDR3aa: CASSLSPKSSEAFF
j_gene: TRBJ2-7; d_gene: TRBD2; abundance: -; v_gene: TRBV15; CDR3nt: TGTGCCACCGCGCCGGGGGGGCGACCCAACGAGCAGTACTTC; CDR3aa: CATAPGGRPNEQYF
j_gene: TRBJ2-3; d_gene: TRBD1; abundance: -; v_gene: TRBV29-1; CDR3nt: TGCAGCGTTCTCCACCCGGACAGGGGGGAGTATTTT; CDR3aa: CSVLHPDRGEYF
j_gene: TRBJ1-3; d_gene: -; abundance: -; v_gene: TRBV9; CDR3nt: TGTGCCAGCAGCGTAGGGGTAGGGATGGGCTCTGGAAACACCATATATTTT; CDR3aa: CASSVGVGMGSGNTIYF
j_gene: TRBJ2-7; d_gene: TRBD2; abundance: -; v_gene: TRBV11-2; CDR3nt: TGTGCCAGCAGCCCAAGGACTAGCGGGGCCGTGTACGAGCAGTACTTC; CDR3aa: CASSPRTSGAVYEQYF
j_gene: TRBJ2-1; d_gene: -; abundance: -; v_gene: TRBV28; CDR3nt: TGTGCCAGCAGTTTCCAGTCGTGGACCCCGGATAGGAATGAGCAGTTCTTC; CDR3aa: CASSFQSWTPDRNEQFF
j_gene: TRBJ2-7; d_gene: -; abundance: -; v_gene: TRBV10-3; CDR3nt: TGTGCCATCAGTGCGGTAGTCTCAGCGGAGCCCTACGAGCAGTACTTC; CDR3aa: CAISAVVSAEPYEQYF
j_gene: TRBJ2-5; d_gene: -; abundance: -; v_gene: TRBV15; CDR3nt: TGTGCCACCGGCGGGGGCGATAGCCAAGAGACCCAGTACTTC; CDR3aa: CATGGGDSQETQYF
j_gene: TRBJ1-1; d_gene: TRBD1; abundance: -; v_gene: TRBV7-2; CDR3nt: TGTGCCAGCAGCTTAGGGGACAGGGGTTGGTCTTTCTTT; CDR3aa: CASSLGDRGWSFF
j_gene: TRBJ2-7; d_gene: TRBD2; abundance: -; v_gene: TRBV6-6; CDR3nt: TGTGCCAGCAGTTACGATCCGGGACTAGCTTACTTC; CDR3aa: CASSYDPGLAYF
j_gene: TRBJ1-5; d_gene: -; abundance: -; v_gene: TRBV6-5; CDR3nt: TGTGCCAGCAGCCAGGGTGGGTGGAGGCAGCCCCAGCATTTT; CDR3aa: CASSQGGWRQPQHF
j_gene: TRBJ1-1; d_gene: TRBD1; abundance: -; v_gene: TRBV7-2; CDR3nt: TGTGCCAGCAGCTTCTTGGAGGGGGCCACTGAAGCTTTCTTT; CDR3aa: CASSFLEGATEAFF
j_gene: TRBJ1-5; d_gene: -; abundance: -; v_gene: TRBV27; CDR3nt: TGTGCCAGCAGTTTTTTAGGCAATCAGCCCCAGCATTTT; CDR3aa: CASSFLGNQPQHF
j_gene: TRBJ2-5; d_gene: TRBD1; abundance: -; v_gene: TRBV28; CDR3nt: TGTGCCAGCAGTCCCTGGGACAGGGGTTATGAGACCCAGTACTTC; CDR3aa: CASSPWDRGYETQYF
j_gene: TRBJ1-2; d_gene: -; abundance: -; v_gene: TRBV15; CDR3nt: TGTGCCACCAGCAGAGATAAAGTGTCTATCTATGGCTACACCTTC; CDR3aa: CATSRDKVSIYGYTF
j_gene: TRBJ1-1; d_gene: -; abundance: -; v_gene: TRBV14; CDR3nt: TGTGCCAGCAGCCAAGGAGCAAGTCCCCCTTTGAACACTGAAGCTTTCTTT; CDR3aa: CASSQGASPPLNTEAFF
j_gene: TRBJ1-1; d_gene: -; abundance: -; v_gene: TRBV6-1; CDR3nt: TGTGCCAGCAAGTTAGGGCTCACTGAAGCTTTCTTT; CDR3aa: CASKLGLTEAFF
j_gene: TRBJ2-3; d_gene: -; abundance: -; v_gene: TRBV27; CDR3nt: TGTGCCAGCAGCCCAGGGTTACAGCACACAGATACGCAGTATTTT; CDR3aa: CASSPGLQHTDTQYF
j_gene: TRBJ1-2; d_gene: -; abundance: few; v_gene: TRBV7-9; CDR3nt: TGTGCCTTCGGACAGCCCGACGGCCAAGTTCACTATGGCTACACCTTC; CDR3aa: CAFGQPDGQVHYGYTF
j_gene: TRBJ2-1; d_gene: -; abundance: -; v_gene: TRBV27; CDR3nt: TGTGCCAGCAGTTTGTGGGGGCTGATGGGTGGCTACAATGAGCAGTTCTTC; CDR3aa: CASSLWGLMGGYNEQFF
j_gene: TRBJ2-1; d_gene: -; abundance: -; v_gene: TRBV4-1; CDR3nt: TGCGCCAGCAGCCAAGGGGCTCAGAACTACAATGAGCAGTTCTTC; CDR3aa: CASSQGAQNYNEQFF
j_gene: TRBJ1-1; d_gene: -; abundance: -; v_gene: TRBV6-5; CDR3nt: TGTGCCAGCAGCCCAGGGTATAGGACTGAAGCTTTCTTT; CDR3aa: CASSPGYRTEAFF
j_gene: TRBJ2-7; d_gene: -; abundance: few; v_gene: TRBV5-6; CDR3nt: TGTGCCAGCAGCTTGGGATCAGACTACGAGCAGTACTTC; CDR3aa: CASSLGSDYEQYF
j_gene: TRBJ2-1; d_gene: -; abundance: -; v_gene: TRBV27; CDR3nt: TGTGCCAGCAGTTTTTCTTTGGGGGACGACCTCAATGAGCAGTTCTTC; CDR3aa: CASSFSLGDDLNEQFF
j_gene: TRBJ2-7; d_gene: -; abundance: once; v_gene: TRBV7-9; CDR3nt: TGTGCCAGCAGCTCCCTTCCGGGGGGCGACGGAGAGCAGTACTTC; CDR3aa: CASSSLPGGDGEQYF
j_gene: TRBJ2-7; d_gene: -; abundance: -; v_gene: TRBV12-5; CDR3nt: TGTGCTAGTGGTTTAGGCCGCGAGCAGTACTTC; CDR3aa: CASGLGREQYF
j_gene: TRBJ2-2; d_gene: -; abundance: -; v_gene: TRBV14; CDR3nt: TGTGCCAGCAGCCAAGAATGGTCCACCGGGGAGCTGTTTTTT; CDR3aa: CASSQEWSTGELFF
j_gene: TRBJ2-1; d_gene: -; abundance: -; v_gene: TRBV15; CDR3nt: TGTGCCACCAGTCGGTCCTATGAGCAGTTCTTC; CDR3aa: CATSRSYEQFF
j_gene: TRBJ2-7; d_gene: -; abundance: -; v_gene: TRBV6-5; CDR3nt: TGTGCCAGCAGTTACTCGGCAGGGGGGTCCTACGAGCAGTACTTC; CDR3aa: CASSYSAGGSYEQYF
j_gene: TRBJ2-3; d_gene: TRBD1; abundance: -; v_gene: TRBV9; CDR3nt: TGTGCCAGCAGCGTCCGCCCGGGACAGGGGGTCGGAGATACGCAGTATTTT; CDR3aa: CASSVRPGQGVGDTQYF
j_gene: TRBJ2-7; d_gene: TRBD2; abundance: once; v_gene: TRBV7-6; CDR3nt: TGTGCCAGCACTGGCGGGAGGGTTCACGAGCAGTACTTC; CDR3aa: CASTGGRVHEQYF
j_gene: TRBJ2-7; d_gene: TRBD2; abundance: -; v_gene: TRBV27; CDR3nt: TGTGCCAGCAGTTTCCCTGCTAGCGGGGCGGGGTACGAGCAGTACTTC; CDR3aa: CASSFPASGAGYEQYF
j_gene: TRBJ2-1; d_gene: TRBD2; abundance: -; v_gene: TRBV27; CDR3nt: TGTGCCAGCAGCCTGAGAGCGGGAGCCAATGAGCAGTTCTTC; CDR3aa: CASSLRAGANEQFF
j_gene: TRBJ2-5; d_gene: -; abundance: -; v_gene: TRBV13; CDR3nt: TGTGCCAGCAGAAACCCCGAAGGAAGGGACGACCAGTACTTC; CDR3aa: CASRNPEGRDDQYF
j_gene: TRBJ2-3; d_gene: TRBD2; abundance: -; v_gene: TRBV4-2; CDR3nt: TGTGCCAGCAGCCAACCGGGACTAGCGTCATTCGCAGATACGCAGTATTTT; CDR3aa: CASSQPGLASFADTQYF
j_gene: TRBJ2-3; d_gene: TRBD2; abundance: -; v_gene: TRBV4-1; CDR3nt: TGCGCCAGCAGCGGTAAGGGAGGGGCAGATACGCAGTATTTT; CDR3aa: CASSGKGGADTQYF
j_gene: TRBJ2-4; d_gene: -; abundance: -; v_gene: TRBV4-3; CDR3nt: TGCGCCAGCAGCCGCCTTTCGGGGGAAAAAAACATTCAGTACTTC; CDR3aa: CASSRLSGEKNIQYF
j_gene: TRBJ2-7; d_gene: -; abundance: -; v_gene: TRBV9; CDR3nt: TGTGCCAGCAGTACCGACGGGGTGGAATCGGGCGAGCAGTACTTC; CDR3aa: CASSTDGVESGEQYF
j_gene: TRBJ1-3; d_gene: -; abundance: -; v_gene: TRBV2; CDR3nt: TGTGCCAGCAGTCCAGGGGATTTTCGGAGAAACACCATATATTTT; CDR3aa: CASSPGDFRRNTIYF
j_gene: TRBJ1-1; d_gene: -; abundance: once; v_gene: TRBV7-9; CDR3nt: TGTGCCAGCAGCTCCCAGGCTGAAGCTTTCTTT; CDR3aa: CASSSQAEAFF
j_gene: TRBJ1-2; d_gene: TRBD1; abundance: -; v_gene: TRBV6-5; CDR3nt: TGTGCCAGCAGCCAGGGACAGGGGCCTCCTGGCTACACCTTC; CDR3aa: CASSQGQGPPGYTF
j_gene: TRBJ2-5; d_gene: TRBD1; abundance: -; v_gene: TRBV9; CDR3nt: TGTGCCAGCAGCGTATCAGGGGGCAGGGAGACCCAGTACTTC; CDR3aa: CASSVSGGRETQYF
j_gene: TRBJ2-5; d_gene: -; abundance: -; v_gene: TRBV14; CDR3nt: TGTGCCAGCAGCCAAGATCGGGGAAGGGCGGAGACCCAGTACTTC; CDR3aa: CASSQDRGRAETQYF
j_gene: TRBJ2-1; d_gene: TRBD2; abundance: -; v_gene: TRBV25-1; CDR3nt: TGTGCCAGCGGATGGACTAGCGGTCCCAATGAGCAGTTCTTC; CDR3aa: CASGWTSGPNEQFF
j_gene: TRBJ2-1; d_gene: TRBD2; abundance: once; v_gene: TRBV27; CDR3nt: TGTGCCAGCAGTTTGAGCGGGAGCCTTGAGCAGTTCTTC; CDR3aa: CASSLSGSLEQFF
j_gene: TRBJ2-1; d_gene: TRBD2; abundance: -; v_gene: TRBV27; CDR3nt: TGTGCCAGCAGTTTATCTTCCCAGGGCCAGCGGGAGAGCTATGAGCAGTTCTTC; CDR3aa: CASSLSSQGQRESYEQFF
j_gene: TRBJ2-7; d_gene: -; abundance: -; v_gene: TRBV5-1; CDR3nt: TGCGCCAGCAGCCCCACCGGGGGCAACGGATACGAGCAGTACTTC; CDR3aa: CASSPTGGNGYEQYF
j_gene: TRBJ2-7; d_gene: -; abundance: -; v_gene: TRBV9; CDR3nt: TGTGCCAGCAGCGTTGGGGGAGTGTCCTACGAGCAGTACTTC; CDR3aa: CASSVGGVSYEQYF
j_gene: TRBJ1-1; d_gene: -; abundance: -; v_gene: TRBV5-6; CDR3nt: TGTGCCAGCAGTTACGACAGGCGGGGAAGCACTGAAGCTTTCTTT; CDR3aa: CASSYDRRGSTEAFF